This passage covers 8 T cell receptor beta chains from one sample sequenced in a study of blood T cell repertoires in COVID-19. Sequencing was performed with immunoSEQ multiplex PCR; in TCRdb, only in-frame clones are kept and a portion is missing. This table has about 120,000 clones, about nine tenths appearing once. Sequencing was carried out using peripheral blood. Every receptor here comes from a human donor with active COVID-19. The donor label of this sample is uncertain.

This chain uses TRBV28 with TRBJ2-1; D not certain. Trimming removed 5 bases at V and 7 bases at J, with 3 bases between. Looked up from germline, CDR1 is MDHEN and CDR2 is SYDVKM. This CDR3 spans 10 amino acids. This CDR3 is CASSENEQFF. The CDR3 region has the DNA TGTGCCAGCAGTGAGAATGAGCAGTTCTTC.

The V call is TRBV5-1, the J call TRBJ1-2; 7 bases agree with TRBD1. Germline loops: CDR1 SGHRS, CDR2 YFSETQ. This CDR3 region has 14 residues. Trimming removed 3 bases from V and 0 bases from J; junction bases left unmatched: 2. CDR3 region: CASSSGTANYGYTF. CDR3 DNA sequence: TGCGCCAGCAGCTCAGGGACAGCTAACTATGGCTACACCTTC.

V gene TRBV7-9 combines with J gene TRBJ2-1; 8 nucleotides line up with TRBD1. This CDR3 region has 15 residues. The germline CDR1 and CDR2 sequences are SEHNR and FQNEAQ (reference sequence). Germline trimming cut 1 base from V and 2 bases from J; bases unmatched to any gene: 1. For the CDR3, the DNA is TGTGCCAGCAGCTTAGGGACAGGGACCTACAATGAGCAGTTCTTC. It is translated as CASSLGTGTYNEQFF.

The chain uses TRBV14 and TRBJ1-1; 10 bases line up with TRBD1. Looked up from germline, CDR1 is SGHDN and CDR2 is FVKESK. V lost 5 bases, J lost 1 base, and 4 bases stayed unmatched. This CDR3 is 15 amino acids long. CDR3 in DNA: TGTGCCAGCAGCGTGAGGACAGGGGGGAACACTGAAGCTTTCTTT. Translating gives CASSVRTGGNTEAFF.

This chain uses TRBV3-1 (or the pseudogene TRBV3-2) with TRBJ2-5; 8 nucleotides agree with TRBD1. The CDR3 is 15 residues long. Germline V lookup: CDR1 LGHDT, CDR2 YNNKEL (reference sequence). Trimming cost V 3 bases and J 1 base; bases outside gene matches: 4. CDR3 loop: CASSHPDRGQETQYF. CDR3 bases: TGTGCCAGCAGCCACCCCGACAGGGGCCAAGAGACCCAGTACTTC.

This clone was counted a single time. The rearrangement links TRBV20-1 to TRBJ2-7; D possibly corresponds to TRBD1 (5 bases). The CDR3 runs to 15 residues. V dropped 3 bases and J dropped 3 bases, with 18 bases sitting between them. In germline, CDR1 is DFQATT, CDR2 SNEGSKA (reference sequence). This chain's CDR3 is CSASYPRANSYEQYF. CDR3 bases: TGCAGTGCTAGTTACCCCAGGGCCAACAGCTACGAGCAGTACTTC.

This clone was seen only once. The chain recombines TRBV4-3 with TRBJ2-3; D is perhaps TRBD1 (7 bases). V was trimmed by 5 bases and J by 2 bases, leaving 17 bases between them. This CDR3 is 16 amino acids long. Germline values: CDR1 LGHNA, CDR2 YSLEER. DNA of the CDR3: TGCGCCAGCAGCGGAGGGGACAGCGGATCCACAGATACGCAGTATTTT. This sequence encodes CASSGGDSGSTDTQYF.

The chain joins TRBV9 to TRBJ1-5; a possible D gene is TRBD1 (5 bases). Trimming stripped 3 bases from V and 10 bases from J, with 17 bases between. Germline CDR1 reads SGDLS; CDR2 reads YYNGEE. The CDR3 has 14 amino acids. This CDR3 is CASSEQGLAQPQHF. CDR3 nucleotides: TGTGCCAGCAGCGAGCAGGGCCTGGCGCAACCCCAGCATTTT. Looking up the rest from reference TRBV9 and TRBJ1-5 gives the full variable domain: DSGVTQTPKHLITATGQRVTLRCSPRSGDLSVYWYQQSLDQGLQFLIQYYNGEERAKGNILERFSAQQFPDLHSELNLSSLELGDSALYFCASSEQGLAQPQHFGDGTRLSIL.